This TCR beta chain was sequenced during a study of low-dose radiotherapy and immunotherapy resistance in tumors. Across the whole study: Intravenous cyclophosphamide at 200 mg/m2 preceded radiation and immunotherapy by one day, every two weeks. Patients took oral aspirin 300 mg daily for four cycles from cycle 1 day 1.

TRAV- and TRBV-specific primers were used for first-strand cDNA, which covered alpha and beta chains. A roughly 20-cycle PCR with a constant-region primer and V-primer adapter amplified TCRs. Amplifying the isolated mRNA was done by in vitro transcription. Using its own MiXCR run on the reads, TCRdb lists one record per CDR3 protein. This sample has about 84,000 distinct CDR3 sequences, with 15% to 20% found just once. Time point reported: after trial treatment. Regarding treatment: LDRT plus nivolumab, ipilimumab, low-dose cyclophosphamide and aspirin (RACIN trial). Nivolumab, ipilimumab, aspirin, low-dose cyclophosphamide and low-dose radiotherapy were given to donors. This clonotype appeared many times. The source was PBMCs, collected after low-dose radiotherapy plus immunotherapy. The clonotype originates from a male donor with prostate cancer.

This chain's CDR3 is CASSPGTGNNYGYTF. DNA of the CDR3: TGTGCCAGTTCTCCCGGGACAGGGAATAACTATGGCTACACCTTC. V usage is TRBV19 and J usage is TRBJ1-2; 9 bases fit TRBD1. The CDR3 covers 15 residues. V was clipped by 8 bases and J by 1 base; unmatched bases: 8. Germline CDR1 reads LNHDA; CDR2 reads SQIVND (reference sequence).